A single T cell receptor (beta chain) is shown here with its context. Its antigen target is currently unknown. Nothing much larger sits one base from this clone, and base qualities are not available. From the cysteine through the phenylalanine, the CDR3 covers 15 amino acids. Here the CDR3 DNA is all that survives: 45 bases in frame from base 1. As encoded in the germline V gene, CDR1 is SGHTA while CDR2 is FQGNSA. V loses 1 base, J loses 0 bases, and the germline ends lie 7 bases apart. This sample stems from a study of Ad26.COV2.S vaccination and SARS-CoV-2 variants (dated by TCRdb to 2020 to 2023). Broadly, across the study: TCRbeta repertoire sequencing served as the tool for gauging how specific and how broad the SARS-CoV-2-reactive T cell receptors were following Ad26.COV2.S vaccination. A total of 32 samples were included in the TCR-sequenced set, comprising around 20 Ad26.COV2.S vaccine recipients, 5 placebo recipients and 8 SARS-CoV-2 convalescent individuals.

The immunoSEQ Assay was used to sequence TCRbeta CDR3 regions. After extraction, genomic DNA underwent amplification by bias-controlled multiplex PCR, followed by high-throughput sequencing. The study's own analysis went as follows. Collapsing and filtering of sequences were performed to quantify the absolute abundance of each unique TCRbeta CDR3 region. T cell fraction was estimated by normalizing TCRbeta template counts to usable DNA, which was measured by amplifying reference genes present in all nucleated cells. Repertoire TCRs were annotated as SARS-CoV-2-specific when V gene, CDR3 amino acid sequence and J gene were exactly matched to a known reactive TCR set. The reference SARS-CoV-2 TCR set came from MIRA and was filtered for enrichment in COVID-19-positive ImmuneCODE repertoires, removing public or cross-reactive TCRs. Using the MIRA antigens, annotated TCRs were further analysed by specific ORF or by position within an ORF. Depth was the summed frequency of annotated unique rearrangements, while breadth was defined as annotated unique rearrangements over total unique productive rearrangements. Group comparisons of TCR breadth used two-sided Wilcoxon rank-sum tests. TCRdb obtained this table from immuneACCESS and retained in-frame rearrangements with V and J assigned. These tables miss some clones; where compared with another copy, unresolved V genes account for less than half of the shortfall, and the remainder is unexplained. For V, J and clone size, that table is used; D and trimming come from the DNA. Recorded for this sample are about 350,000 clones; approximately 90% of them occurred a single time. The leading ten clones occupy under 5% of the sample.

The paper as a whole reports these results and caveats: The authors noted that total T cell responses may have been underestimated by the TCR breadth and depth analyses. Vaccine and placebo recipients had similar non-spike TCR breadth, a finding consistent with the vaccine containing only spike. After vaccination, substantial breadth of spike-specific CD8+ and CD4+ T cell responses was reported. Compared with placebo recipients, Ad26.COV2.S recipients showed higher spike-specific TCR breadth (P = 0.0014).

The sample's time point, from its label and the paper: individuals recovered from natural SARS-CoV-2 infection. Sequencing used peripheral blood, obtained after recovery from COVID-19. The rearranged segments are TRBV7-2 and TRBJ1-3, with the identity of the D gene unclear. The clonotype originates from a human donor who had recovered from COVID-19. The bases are TGTGCCAGCAGCTTAGGTACAGACTCTGGAAACACCATATATTTT. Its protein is CASSLGTDSGNTIYF.